This TCR beta chain was observed in a study of T cells after yellow fever vaccination (dated by TCRdb to 2018 to 2020). For the study in its entirety: Libraries from fractions with low cell numbers were prepared with the SMART-Seq v4 Ultra Low Input RNA kit. To follow T-cell clones before and after both primary and booster YFV17D yellow fever vaccination, bulk TCR alpha and beta repertoires underwent longitudinal sequencing. Two healthy male donors, one aged 18 to 30 and one aged 30 to 40 years, made up the cohort. Blood was drawn at multiple timepoints before and after primary and secondary immunization, with bulk PBMC replicates and cell subsets isolated. General study outcomes and caveats: Computational filtering was required because FACS-sorted repertoires could contain abundant contaminating clonotypes from the bulk population. A small fraction of clonotypes appeared in both the CD4 and CD8 compartments, likely as a result of convergent recombination. Because only a couple of donors were included in the study, the extent to which the findings can be generalized is limited. Compared with the primary T-cell response, the secondary T-cell response was weaker but faster, peaking on day 5 rather than day 15. Most clones expanded after primary vaccination (96% of CD4 and approximately 86% of CD8) were re-detected after the booster, suggesting that broad memory maintenance occurred.

For this clonotype: Its antigen is unknown. No base quality values were provided; no much bigger clone lies one nucleotide off.

TCR cDNA was synthesized by 5'RACE template switching, through which a universal primer site and unique molecular identifiers were introduced. Priming of cDNA synthesis was performed from both the TCR alpha and TCR beta constant segments. Library amplification used two PCR steps, and the second PCR step added sample barcodes and sequencing adapters. Sequencing of libraries was performed on Illumina HiSeq 2500 (2x100 bp) or NovaSeq (2x150 bp). Turning to the authors' computational methods: Demultiplexing of reads and collapsing into UMI consensus sequences were performed with MIGEC, and V(D)J alignment was carried out with MiXCR. Clonotypes responding to the vaccine were identified with edgeR on replicate PBMC samples, with the criteria of FDR below 0.01 and a log2 fold change above 5 up to day 15. CD4 or CD8 identity was assigned to each bulk clonotype according to whether the clonotype was present at higher abundance in the sequenced CD4 repertoire or the sequenced CD8 repertoire. Clones were called with MiXCR by TCRdb after fastp trimmed the public reads at Q25, and only in-frame beta chains were retained. One record per CDR3 amino acid sequence lists the most common genes and DNA. These V and J calls rely on TCRdb rather than the paper's analysis. The sample records 110,000 or so distinct CDR3 sequences, about 6.8% of which are singletons. Clones ranked in the top ten supply over 2.5% of the sample.

The germline ends are 12 bases apart after V is trimmed by 4 bases and J by 2 bases. From the cysteine through the phenylalanine, the CDR3 covers 14 amino acids. Left in the record is the CDR3 DNA by itself, 42 bases read in frame from the first base. CDR1 and CDR2 are read off the germline V gene (reference sequence) as SGHNT and YYREEE. Sample treatment or condition, as interpreted from the label and publication: live attenuated yellow fever vaccine strain. PBMCs were isolated from peripheral blood using a standard Ficoll-Paque protocol. Dynabeads CD4 and CD8 positive selection kits were used to isolate CD4 and CD8 T-cell fractions. RNA was extracted with TriZol from bulk PBMCs, CD4 and CD8 fractions, and dextramer-positive and dextramer-negative fractions.

The chain is assembled from TRBV5-4 and TRBJ1-2; D gene: possibly TRBD1, on 6 matching bases. This material consisted of CD4+ T cells sorted from PBMCs, taken roughly 47 days after the first yellow fever vaccination. This TCR was recovered from a man aged 18 to 30 who received the YFV17D yellow fever vaccine. The nucleotide sequence is given as TGTGCCAGCAGCCCCACCGGACAGAACTATGGCTACACCTTC. Translated, this gives CASSPTGQNYGYTF.